This T cell receptor (beta chain) was profiled in a study of blood T cell repertoires in COVID-19. Study at large: From the United States, Italy and Spain came samples of acute and convalescent COVID-19. In each case, the material was cDNA or gDNA derived from T cells, B-cell-depleted T cells, or PBMCs.

Per the authors' pipeline: Amplification from reference gene primers served as the basis for estimated nucleated cell counts. This table comes from immunoSEQ multiplex PCR, and its TCRdb copy is limited to in-frame clones, with some not included. That table is the source of V, J and clone size, and D and trimming were worked out from the DNA. Among tens of thousands of clones, about 90% were seen once, and the ten largest hold more than 15%. For this clone: This specimen includes other DNA sequences encoding the same CDR3.

The germline V and J ends were trimmed by 0 bases and 8 bases, with 13 bases remaining between them. Germline V gives CDR1 MGHDK, CDR2 SYGVNS. The CDR3 covers 14 residues. This rearrangement joins TRBV25-1 to TRBJ1-2, with D possibly matching TRBD1 (5 bases). Sequencing was performed on peripheral blood. This clonotype was obtained from a woman aged 25-40 years in a cohort sampled during active COVID-19. The CDR3 protein is CASSEYGRGRGYTF. CDR3 nucleotide sequence: TGTGCCAGCAGTGAATATGGTAGGGGTCGAGGCTACACCTTC.